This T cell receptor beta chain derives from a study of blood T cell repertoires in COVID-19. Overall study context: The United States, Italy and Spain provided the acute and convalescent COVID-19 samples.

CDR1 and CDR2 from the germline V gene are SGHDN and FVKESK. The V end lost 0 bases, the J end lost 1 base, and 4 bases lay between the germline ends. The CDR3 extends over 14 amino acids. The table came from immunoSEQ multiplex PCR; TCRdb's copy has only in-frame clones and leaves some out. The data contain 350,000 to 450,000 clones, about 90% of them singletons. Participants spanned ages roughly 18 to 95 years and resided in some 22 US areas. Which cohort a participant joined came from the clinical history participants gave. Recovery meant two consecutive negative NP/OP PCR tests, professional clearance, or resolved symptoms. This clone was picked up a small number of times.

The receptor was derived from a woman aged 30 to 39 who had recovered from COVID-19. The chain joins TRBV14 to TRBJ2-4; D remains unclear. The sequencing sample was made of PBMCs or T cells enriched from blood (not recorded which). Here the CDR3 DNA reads TGTGCCAGCAGCCAAGAGAGGGCCAAAAACATTCAGTACTTC. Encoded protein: CASSQERAKNIQYF.